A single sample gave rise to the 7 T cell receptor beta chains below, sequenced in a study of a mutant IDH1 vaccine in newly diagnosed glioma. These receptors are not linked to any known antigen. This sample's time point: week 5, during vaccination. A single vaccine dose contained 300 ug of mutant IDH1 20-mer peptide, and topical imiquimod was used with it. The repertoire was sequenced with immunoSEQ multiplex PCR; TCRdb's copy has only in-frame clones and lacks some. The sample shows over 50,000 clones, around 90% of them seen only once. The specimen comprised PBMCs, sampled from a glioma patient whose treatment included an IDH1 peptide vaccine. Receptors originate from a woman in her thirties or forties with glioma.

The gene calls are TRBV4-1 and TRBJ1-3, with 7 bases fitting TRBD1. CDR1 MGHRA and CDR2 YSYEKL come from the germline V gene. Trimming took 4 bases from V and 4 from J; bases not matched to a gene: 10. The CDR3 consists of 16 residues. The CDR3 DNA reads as TGCGCCAGCAGCCCGACGGGACAGCGGAAGGGAAACACCATATATTTT. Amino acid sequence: CASSPTGQRKGNTIYF.

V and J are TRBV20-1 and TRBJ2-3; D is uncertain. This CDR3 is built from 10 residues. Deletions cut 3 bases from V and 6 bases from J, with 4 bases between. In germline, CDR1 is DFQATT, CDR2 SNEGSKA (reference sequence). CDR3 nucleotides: TGCAGTGCTAGCAGGGATACGCAGTATTTT. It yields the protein CSASRDTQYF.

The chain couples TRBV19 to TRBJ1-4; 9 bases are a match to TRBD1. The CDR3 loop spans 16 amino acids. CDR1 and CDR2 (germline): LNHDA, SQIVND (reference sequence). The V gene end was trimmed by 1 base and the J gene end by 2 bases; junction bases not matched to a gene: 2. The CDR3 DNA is TGTGCCAGTAGTATAGCCGGGACAGGGACTAATGAAAAACTGTTTTTT. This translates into CASSIAGTGTNEKLFF.

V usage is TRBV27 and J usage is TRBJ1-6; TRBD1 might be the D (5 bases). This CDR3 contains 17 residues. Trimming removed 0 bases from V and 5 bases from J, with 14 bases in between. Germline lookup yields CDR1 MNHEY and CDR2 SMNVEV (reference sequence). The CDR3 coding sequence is TGTGCCAGCAGTTTATCGTGGGCGGGACGGAATAATTCACCCCTCCACTTT. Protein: CASSLSWAGRNNSPLHF.

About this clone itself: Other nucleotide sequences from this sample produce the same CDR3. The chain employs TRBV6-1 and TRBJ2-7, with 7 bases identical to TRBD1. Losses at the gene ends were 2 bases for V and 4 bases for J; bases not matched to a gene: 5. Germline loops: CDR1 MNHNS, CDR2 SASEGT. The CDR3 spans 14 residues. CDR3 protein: CASSEFDRAYEQYF. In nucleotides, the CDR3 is TGTGCCAGCAGTGAATTCGACAGGGCTTACGAGCAGTACTTC.

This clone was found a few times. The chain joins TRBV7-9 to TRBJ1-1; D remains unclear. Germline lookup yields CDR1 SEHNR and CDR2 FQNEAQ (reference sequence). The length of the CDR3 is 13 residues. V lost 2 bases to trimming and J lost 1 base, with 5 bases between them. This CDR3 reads CASSLTKNTEAFF. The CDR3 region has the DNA TGTGCCAGCAGCTTAACGAAGAACACTGAAGCTTTCTTT.

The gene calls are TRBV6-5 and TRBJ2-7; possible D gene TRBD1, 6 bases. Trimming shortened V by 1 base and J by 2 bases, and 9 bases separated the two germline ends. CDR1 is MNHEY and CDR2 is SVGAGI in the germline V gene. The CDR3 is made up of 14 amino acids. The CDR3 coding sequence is TGTGCCAGCAGTTACTTCGCAGGGGCCTACGAGCAGTACTTC. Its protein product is CASSYFAGAYEQYF.